This T cell receptor (beta chain) was sequenced for a study of human T cells and chemical hapten exposure. Points from the study as a whole: Expanded TCR counts at PT1 went up together with patch test score, a positive correlation.

Time point given: pre-sensitization, week 0. Noted treatment: therapeutic diphenylcyclopropenone sensitization with weekly scalp DPC. Every donor had alopecia and was 18 to 70 years old; all were suitable for DPC. As originally analysed: A typical sample had roughly 96,000 TCRs, with roughly 23,224 to 690,600 overall. TCRdb re-called the RACE reads through MiXCR, storing one row per CDR3 protein. TCRdb assigned the V and J calls; the authors' analysis was not used. The repertoire holds around 250,000 distinct CDR3 sequences, with 7% to 10% as singletons. This clonotype showed up many times. As yet, its antigen is unknown. CDR1 is SGHAT and CDR2 is FQNNGV in the germline V gene. This CDR3 region has 14 residues. J lost 3 bases, V lost 1 base, and 0 bases had no gene match.

The sequence was collected from a woman in her 40s with alopecia areata. Some clones in this sample may be carry-over from other donors' samples. Sequenced here: whole blood, sampled in connection with sensitization to the hapten diphenylcyclopropenone (DPC). The gene calls are TRBV11-2 and TRBJ2-5; 9 bases agree with TRBD1. CDR3 region: CASSLGQGEETQYF. The CDR3, as DNA: TGTGCCAGCAGCTTAGGACAGGGGGAAGAGACCCAGTACTTC.